The T cell receptor (beta chain) described here comes from a study of T cell repertoires in cytomegalovirus infection. Background on the study: Both CMV infection and a matching HLA type were indicated by public TCR beta signatures. Overall study findings and caveats: There were HLA-C-restricted CMV-specific TCR beta clonotypes dominating the ex vivo response.

CDR1 is SGHTA, CDR2 FQGNSA, per germline. The CDR3 is 14 amino acids. V was clipped by 3 bases and J by 4 bases, with 12 bases between them. Each CDR3 protein gets one entry after TCRdb re-called the reads with MiXCR. The table lists about 180,000 distinct CDR3 sequences, less than 25% of them singletons. This clonotype is labeled medium-sized. Its antigen is currently unknown. This chain joins TRBV7-2 and TRBJ1-2; possible D gene TRBD1, 6 bases. The sequence was collected from a human donor in good health (CMV status not recorded). Some clones in this sample may be carry-over from other donors' samples. This specimen consisted of CD8+ T cells from cultured PBMCs, obtained from culture after CMV antigen stimulation. The CDR3 DNA follows: TGTGCCAGCAGCTTCCCAACAGGGTTCTATGGCTACACCTTC. Protein: CASSFPTGFYGYTF. The complete variable domain, with remaining parts taken from reference TRBV7-2 and TRBJ1-2, reads GAGVSQSPSNKVTEKGKDVELRCDPISGHTALYWYRQSLGQGLEFLIYFQGNSAPDKSGLPSDRFSAERTGGSVSTLTIQRTQQEDSAVYLCASSFPTGFYGYTFGSGTRLTVV.